This T cell receptor (beta chain) was sequenced for a study of T cells in Graves' hyperthyroidism and ophthalmopathy. Study summary: Peripheral blood was secured at the point of initial diagnosis, before any treatment. Study conclusions and caveats: The blood repertoire included most of the expanded thyroid clonotypes above 0.001.

It was RNA transcripts that yielded the amplified TCR beta CDR3 regions. HTBI primers were the set used in a first-round RT-PCR of the TCR CDR3. TCRdb reprocessed the multiplex PCR reads via MiXCR and lists one record per CDR3 protein. The sample includes hundreds of thousands of distinct CDR3 sequences, roughly 21% seen only once; the top ten take 45% to 50%. This CDR3 contains 15 residues. V gave up 4 bases and J gave up 8 bases, with 21 bases separating them. Germline CDR1 reads DFQATT; CDR2 reads SNEGSKA (reference sequence). In regard to this clonotype: The antigen is unknown.

The cohort's ophthalmopathy patients, a group with duration under 3 months, had a Clinical Activity Score of at least 3 and a NOSPECS grade of at least 4. Diagnoses were made from clinical symptoms, serum measures (thyroxine and TRAb), thyroid ultrasound and orbital computed tomography. This chain links TRBV20-1 with TRBJ2-4; maybe TRBD2 (5 bases). The sequence derives from a middle-aged man with Graves' ophthalmopathy. Sample: blood. The CDR3 nucleotides read TGCAGTGCTATACAGACCGGGCGCGGGTACGACATTCAGTACTTC. This translates into CSAIQTGRGYDIQYF.